Presented here are 12 T cell receptor beta chains from one specimen sequenced in a study of cytomegalovirus exposure and HLA in healthy donors. PCR was performed using 60 Vbeta and 13 Jbeta primers. Measured with immunoSEQ multiplex PCR; TCRdb has only the in-frame clones, and not every one. The sample records 150,000 to 170,000 clones, around 74% being singletons. Sequencing input: PBMCs. These receptors came from a man between 18 and 35 years old in good health and CMV-seronegative.

V gene TRBV4-1 combines with J gene TRBJ2-7, with 7 bases that match TRBD2. Trimming at V came to 3 bases and at J to 0 bases, leaving 8 bases not matched to a gene. Germline assignment: CDR1 MGHRA and CDR2 YSYEKL. There are 16 residues in the CDR3. DNA of the CDR3: TGCGCCAGCAGCCATAAGCGGGGCCCGGACTCCTACGAGCAGTACTTC. Its protein is CASSHKRGPDSYEQYF.

The V gene is TRBV25-1, the J gene TRBJ1-1; D is ambiguous. Trimming shortened V by 5 bases and J by 4 bases, and 11 bases separated the two germline ends. The CDR3 is made up of 13 amino acids. Germline CDR1 reads MGHDK; CDR2 reads SYGVNS. This CDR3 reads CASSLQTRTEAFF. CDR3 nucleotides: TGTGCCAGCAGTCTTCAAACGCGCACTGAAGCTTTCTTT.

Regarding this clone: One end of the junction fails to match germline, which may point to a read error. V is TRBV4-3 and J is TRBJ2-1; 11 bases agree with TRBD2. This CDR3 contains 16 residues. Germline assignment: CDR1 LGHNA and CDR2 YSLEER. CDR3 sequence (DNA): TGCGCCAGCAGCCAAGAAAATAGGGCTAGCGGGAGGCCACTAGTCTTC. As protein: CASSQENRASGRPLVF.

The chain combines TRBV11-3 with TRBJ2-7, with a tentative D call TRBD2 (6 bases). Germline V gene sequence: CDR1 SGHNT, CDR2 YENEEA. The V gene lost 0 bases and the J gene lost 2 bases, with 17 bases spanning the gap. CDR3 length: 17 amino acids. The CDR3 coding sequence is TGTGCCAGCAGCTTAGACCCTCGTCGGGACTCAACCTACGAGCAGTACTTC. Its translation is CASSLDPRRDSTYEQYF.

Points on this clone: One end of the junction fails to match germline, which may point to a read error. The chain is built from TRBV2 and TRBJ1-5; TRBD1 matches 10 bases. The CDR3 sequence is 13 residues long. CDR1 and CDR2 from the germline V gene are SNHLY and FYNNEI. CDR3 amino acids: CTSGTGDNQPQHF. The DNA of the CDR3 is TGTACCAGCGGGACAGGGGACAATCAGCCCCAGCATTTT.

On this clone itself: Other DNA sequences in this specimen translate into the identical CDR3. J is TRBJ1-2 and V is TRBV7-2, with no clear D. From germline, CDR1 is SGHTA and CDR2 FQGNSA. The CDR3 consists of 13 residues. The V end was cut by 0 bases, the J end by 4 bases, with 6 bases between. CDR3 protein: CASSLAGSYGYTF. In nucleotides, the CDR3 is TGTGCCAGCAGCTTAGCGGGGAGCTATGGCTACACCTTC.

The genes are TRBV7-9 and TRBJ1-5; unclear D gene. The CDR3 runs to 12 residues. Germline values: CDR1 SEHNR, CDR2 FQNEAQ (reference sequence). Trimming removed 11 bases from V and 5 bases from J, with 13 bases in between. CDR3 DNA sequence: TGTGCCTCTCAGGCGCTTGATCAGCCCCAGCATTTT. This gives the protein CASQALDQPQHF.

The CDR3 loop reads CASSSLGLEGVEQYF. In nucleotides, the CDR3 is TGTGCCAGCAGCTCCCTGGGACTAGAGGGGGTCGAGCAGTACTTC. The chain links TRBV7-9 to TRBJ2-7; TRBD2 agrees at 8 bases. V shed 4 bases and J 6 bases; nucleotides not matched to a gene: 11. CDR3 length equals 15 residues. Germline V gives CDR1 SEHNR, CDR2 FQNEAQ (reference sequence).

The chain combines TRBV5-4 with TRBJ1-2; D not resolved. The CDR3 runs to 15 residues. Trimming stripped 4 bases from V and 4 bases from J, with 17 bases between. Germline CDR1 SGHNT, CDR2 YYREEE (reference sequence). DNA for the CDR3: TGTGCCAGCAGCGGTGAACCCGGGGATATCTATGGCTACACCTTC. As protein: CASSGEPGDIYGYTF.

This sequence joins TRBV18 and TRBJ2-2, with D perhaps TRBD2 (10 bases). Germline V lookup: CDR1 KGHSH, CDR2 LQKENI. The CDR3 totals 19 residues. V gave up 3 bases and J gave up 3 bases, with 23 bases separating them. DNA of the CDR3: TGTGCCAGCTCACCGAACAGGGGGCGGCTAGCGGGAGACACCGGGGAGCTGTTTTTT. Its translation is CASSPNRGRLAGDTGELFF.

This sequence joins TRBV30 and TRBJ1-5, with D possibly being TRBD1 (6 bases). The CDR3 runs to 15 residues. Germline values: CDR1 GTSNPN, CDR2 SVGIG (reference sequence). Trimming removed 2 bases from V and 3 bases from J, with 14 bases in between. CDR3 nucleotide sequence: TGTGCCTGGAGTTCGGACAGCTTTTTCAATCAGCCCCAGCATTTT. Translation gives CAWSSDSFFNQPQHF.

The J gene is TRBJ1-5, the V gene TRBV7-2; tentative D call: TRBD1 (5 bases). Trimming took 4 bases from V and 4 from J, leaving 8 bases between them. Germline V CDR1 and CDR2: SGHTA, FQGNSA. CDR3 length: 13 amino acids. The CDR3 loop is CASSWTNNQPQHF. For the CDR3, the DNA is TGTGCCAGCAGCTGGACAAATAATCAGCCCCAGCATTTT.